This T cell receptor (beta chain) was identified during a study of T-cell memory formation after mild COVID-19. As for the study in general: Largely donor-specific TCR clusters were found.

This clonotype was counted at least ten times. TCRdb passed the 5' RACE reads through MiXCR, listing each CDR3 protein once. The sample lists under 550,000 distinct CDR3 sequences; 15% to 20% were seen once. V was pared by 6 bases and J by 1 base, with 9 bases between. CDR3 length: 13 residues. The receptor comes from an adult woman who had mild COVID-19 (a few samples of this study predate the infection). Cell type and time point are not known. The chain uses TRBV12-3 or TRBV12-4 and TRBJ2-5; possibly TRBD1 for D (6 bases). Sequenced sample: PBMCs or a T cell subset sorted from them (not recorded which). The CDR3 reads CASRRDTQETQYF. The DNA of the CDR3 is TGTGCCAGCAGAAGGGACACCCAAGAGACCCAGTACTTC.